This T cell receptor (beta chain) was recorded in a study of CD8 T cells in Susac syndrome. Sequencing of TCR beta was carried out in blood CD8+ and CD4+ T cells. The multiple sclerosis controls were treatment-naive patients, and their relapsing-remitting disease was stable or active. Through negative isolation, CD4+ and CD8+ T cells were obtained, while TEMRA cells were enriched using FACS. cDNA came from around 0.5 to 1 ug RNA primed by random hexamers. The immunoSEQ assay covered 54 Vbeta and 13 Jbeta segments for CDR3. TCRdb reprocessed the immunoSEQ multiplex PCR reads via MiXCR and lists one record per CDR3 protein. The sample lists fewer than 250,000 distinct CDR3 sequences; approximately 90% were seen once. This clonotype was counted a single time. Sequencing was done on a sample of CD8+ T cells from PBMCs. The sequence came from a human donor with multiple sclerosis.

DNA of the CDR3: TGCGCCAGCAGCCAAGAGGGGGGGTGGGCTAGCGGGAGTTTGGGCACCGGGGAGCTGTTTTTT. It is translated as CASSQEGGWASGSLGTGELFF. The gene calls are TRBV4-3 and TRBJ2-2; 10 bases fit TRBD2. The V segment lost 0 bases and the J segment 4 bases; nucleotides outside the gene matches: 17. This CDR3 is 21 amino acids long. CDR1 is LGHNA and CDR2 is YSLEER in the germline V gene.